The present entry profiles one TCR beta chain with its context. These data originate in a study of cytomegalovirus exposure and HLA in healthy donors. The PCR made use of 60 Vbeta and 13 Jbeta primers. Method: immunoSEQ multiplex PCR; TCRdb's copy keeps in-frame clones and lacks some. The sample has under 200,000 clones, approximately 86% seen once. Germline V gene data show CDR1 as SEHNR and CDR2 as FQNEAQ (reference sequence). Trimming took off 7 bases at V and 0 bases at J, with 15 bases between the two ends. The CDR3 loop spans 15 amino acids. The V and J genes are TRBV7-9 and TRBJ1-2; D perhaps matches TRBD1 (5 bases). This sequence originates from a young woman in good health and CMV-seronegative. The specimen sequenced was PBMCs. The CDR3 protein is CASTAGLGANYGYTF. In DNA, the CDR3 is TGTGCCAGCACGGCAGGGTTAGGGGCTAACTATGGCTACACCTTC.